This T cell receptor beta chain stems from a study of molecular identifiers for immune sequencing clone quantification. V shed 4 bases and J 0 bases; nucleotides not matched to a gene: 6. The V gene's germline CDR1 is MNHEY and CDR2 SMNVEV (reference sequence). The CDR3 contains 16 residues. This clonotype showed up many times. TCRdb itself ran the PCR reads through MiXCR, one entry per CDR3 protein. The sample consists of more than 300,000 distinct CDR3 sequences, around a fifth of them appearing once. Sequencing was done on a sample of naive CD8+ T cells from blood, with Jurkat cell RNA spiked in. The subset was: FACS-sorted CD8+CD4-CCR7+CD45RA+ naive T cells. This receptor was taken from a human donor in good health. Some libraries in this study had Jurkat cell RNA spiked in. The V and J genes are TRBV27 and TRBJ2-3, with 8 bases lining up with TRBD2. The CDR3 region has the DNA TGTGCCAGCAGTTCGATAGCGGGATCTAGCACAGATACGCAGTATTTT. It specifies CASSSIAGSSTDTQYF.